Shown below are 20 T cell receptor beta chains from a single sample sequenced in a study of blood T cells in healthy people across ages. A second PCR, run for about 6 to 11 cycles, used a sample-barcoded 5' primer plus a J-beta primer mix. A single record per CDR3 protein comes from TCRdb applying MiXCR to the 5' RACE reads. This sample has fewer than 900,000 distinct CDR3 sequences, with about 34% found just once. The specimen was blood. The source is a man younger than 35 in good health.

For this clonotype: At one end, the junction sequence differs from germline, possibly due to a read error. The chain uses TRBV15 and TRBJ2-3; no definite D call. CDR1 LNHNV and CDR2 YYDKDF come from the germline V gene (reference sequence). The CDR3 totals 15 residues. The CDR3 protein is CATSRDLPNADMQYF. The CDR3 nucleotides are TGTGCCACCAGCAGGGATCTGCCCAACGCAGATATGCAGTATTTT.

The chain is built from TRBV10-3 and TRBJ2-1, with a tentative D call TRBD1 (6 bases). This CDR3 is 14 amino acids long. Germline V gene data show CDR1 as ENHRY and CDR2 as SYGVKD. V gave up 0 bases and J gave up 7 bases, with 10 bases separating them. DNA for the CDR3: TGTGCCATCAGTGAGTCCCGGACAGAGAATGAGCAGTTCTTC. Amino acids: CAISESRTENEQFF.

Points on this clonotype: Relative to the germline gene, one junction end is altered; a read error may explain this. The chain recombines TRBV24-1 with TRBJ2-3, with 13 positions matching TRBD2. Looked up from germline, CDR1 is KGHDR and CDR2 is SFDVKD. The CDR3 sequence is 20 residues long. CDR3: CAASDKNGTSGALSTDTQYF. CDR3 DNA sequence: TGTGCCGCCAGTGATAAAAACGGGACTAGCGGGGCTTTAAGCACAGATACGCAGTATTTT.

This clonotype has only a few counts. This chain links TRBV10-3 with TRBJ1-1; TRBD1 aligns across 9 bases. Germline V gene lookup returns CDR1 ENHRY and CDR2 SYGVKD. The V segment lost 1 base and the J segment 8 bases; nucleotides outside the gene matches: 8. This CDR3 region has 15 residues. CDR3 coding DNA: TGTGCCATCAGTGAGTGGGGTGTGGGACAGGGCGAAGCTTTCTTT. Protein sequence: CAISEWGVGQGEAFF.

This clonotype has just one count. This clone may be a read error of a much larger clone one base away. The V and J genes are TRBV6-2 or TRBV6-3 and TRBJ2-7, with D possibly matching TRBD1 (6 bases). V was cut by 5 bases and J by 6 bases, with 20 bases left in between. CDR1 is MNHEY and CDR2 is SVGEGT in the germline V gene. The length of the CDR3 is 15 residues. The CDR3 loop reads CASSLSRQARTEQYF. CDR3 nucleotides: TGTGCCAGCAGTCTTTCCCGACAGGCTAGGACCGAGCAGTACTTC.

The DNA of the CDR3 is TGTGCCAGCATCTACTCCATCGGGGATGAGCAGTACTTC. Amino acids: CASIYSIGDEQYF. V gene TRBV5-6 combines with J gene TRBJ2-5, with a weak D call TRBD2 (5 bases). The germline V gene has CDR1 SGHDT and CDR2 YYEEEE. This CDR3 spans 13 amino acids. Deletions cut 6 bases from V and 11 bases from J, with 20 bases between.

This clonotype was observed a few times. The chain recombines TRBV6-1 with TRBJ2-7; no firm D call. Germline V gene sequence: CDR1 MNHNS, CDR2 SASEGT. The CDR3 sequence is 13 residues long. Deletions cut 3 bases from V and 0 bases from J, with 6 bases between. This chain's CDR3 is CASSDGNSYEQYF. The CDR3 region has the DNA TGTGCCAGCAGTGATGGTAACTCCTACGAGCAGTACTTC.

This clonotype has a handful of counts. The chain is built from TRBV6-5 and TRBJ1-2, with D possibly TRBD1 on 6 matching bases. Per germline, CDR1 MNHEY and CDR2 SVGAGI. CDR3 length: 15 amino acids. Trimming stripped 6 bases from V and 4 bases from J, with 18 bases between. CDR3 sequence (DNA): TGTGCCAGCAGCAGCAGAGTCGACAGGCTCTATGGCTACACCTTC. Translated: CASSSRVDRLYGYTF.

In its sample, this clonotype was seen many times. V is TRBV30 and J is TRBJ2-7; D remains ambiguous. The V and J ends lost 0 bases and 3 bases respectively, with 12 bases between them. CDR1 GTSNPN and CDR2 SVGIG come from the germline V gene (reference sequence). The CDR3 runs to 14 residues. CDR3 bases: TGTGCCTGGAGTGTACCCCGGCGAGGCTACGAGCAGTACTTC. It codes for CAWSVPRRGYEQYF. The entire variable domain, with the rest obtained from reference TRBV30 and TRBJ2-7, is as follows: SQTIHQWPATLVQPVGSPLSLECTVEGTSNPNLYWYRQAAGRGLQLLFYSVGIGQISSEVPQNLSASRPQDRQFILSSKKLLLSDSGFYLCAWSVPRRGYEQYFGPGTRLTVT.

The V gene is TRBV12-3 or TRBV12-4, the J gene TRBJ1-4; tentative D call: TRBD1 (6 bases). The CDR3 consists of 13 residues. Trimming pared 8 bases from V and 4 bases from J, leaving 11 bases between. The CDR3: CASVGQFNEKLFF. CDR3 sequence (DNA): TGTGCCAGCGTAGGACAGTTTAATGAAAAACTGTTTTTT.

J is TRBJ2-1 and V is TRBV19; 10 positions match TRBD2. There are 17 residues in the CDR3. Trimming took 1 base from V and 2 from J; bases not matched to a gene: 5. Germline values: CDR1 LNHDA, CDR2 SQIVND (reference sequence). The CDR3: CASSIVLSGGAYNEQFF. Here the CDR3 DNA reads TGTGCCAGTAGTATAGTTCTCAGCGGGGGGGCCTACAATGAGCAGTTCTTC.

The chain couples TRBV29-1 to TRBJ1-1, with D possibly TRBD1 on 6 matching bases. The germline V gene has CDR1 SQVTM and CDR2 ANQGSEA. The V gene lost 4 bases and the J gene lost 0 bases, with 12 bases spanning the gap. This CDR3 has 14 residues. Here the CDR3 DNA reads TGCAGCGTTGGCTACAGGGTTATGAACACTGAAGCTTTCTTT. The encoded protein is CSVGYRVMNTEAFF.

This chain connects TRBV12-3 or TRBV12-4 to TRBJ2-4; no clear D. The J call is uncertain, as TRBJ2-7 better fits the DNA end. The CDR3 covers 14 residues. The CDR3 region is CASSLGRVLDEQYF. CDR3 nucleotides: TGTGCCAGCAGTTTAGGACGGGTCCTAGACGAGCAGTACTTC.

This clonotype was detected only a few times. The chain carries TRBV28 and TRBJ1-1; D is ambiguous. This CDR3 has 15 amino acids. Trimming removed 4 bases from V and 6 bases from J, with 18 bases in between. Germline V CDR1 and CDR2: MDHEN, SYDVKM. The CDR3 is CASSSMAEADSEAFF. CDR3 nucleotide sequence: TGTGCCAGCAGTTCCATGGCCGAGGCTGATTCTGAAGCTTTCTTT.

This clonotype was seen more than once but under ten times. This chain links TRBV15 with TRBJ2-3; TRBD2 might be the D (6 bases). The V end was cut by 1 base, the J end by 14 bases, with 22 bases between. The CDR3 covers 15 residues. Germline V gene data show CDR1 as LNHNV and CDR2 as YYDKDF (reference sequence). The CDR3 is CATSRVKVEGSPRYF. DNA for the CDR3: TGTGCCACCAGCAGAGTGAAGGTGGAGGGTAGTCCACGGTATTTT.

The gene calls are TRBV7-2 and TRBJ1-4, with D perhaps matching TRBD1 (6 bases). Trimming took 2 bases from V and 7 from J, leaving 17 bases between them. CDR3 length: 16 amino acids. Germline V CDR1 and CDR2: SGHTA, FQGNSA. CDR3 sequence (DNA): TGTGCCAGCAGCTTAAGAGGGTGGGGGCCGGGTGAAAAACTGTTTTTT. As protein: CASSLRGWGPGEKLFF.

This clonotype came up many times. The chain carries TRBV6-1 and TRBJ2-3, with TRBD2 identical over 12 bases. CDR1 is MNHNS, CDR2 SASEGT, per germline. The V and J ends lost 6 bases and 2 bases, in that order; junction bases with no gene match: 15. The CDR3 has 19 residues. The CDR3 DNA reads TGTGCCAGCAGGAGACTAGCGGGGGCCTACACAACACTCACAGATACGCAGTATTTT. This gives the protein CASRRLAGAYTTLTDTQYF.

This clonotype appeared a few times. The chain combines TRBV4-1 with TRBJ1-4; 10 bases agree with TRBD1. Germline V gene lookup returns CDR1 MGHRA and CDR2 YSYEKL. The CDR3 contains 15 residues. With V trimmed by 0 bases and J by 8 bases, 3 bases remained unmatched. For the CDR3, the DNA is TGCGCCAGCAGCCAAGATGACAGGGGGCGCGAAAAACTGTTTTTT. This encodes CASSQDDRGREKLFF.

The rearrangement joins TRBV6-5 to TRBJ2-7; D gene ambiguous. The CDR3 has 15 residues. Germline CDR1 MNHEY, CDR2 SVGAGI. Trimming removed 0 bases from V and 4 bases from J, with 13 bases in between. The CDR3 DNA is TGTGCCAGCAGTTACTCCCCAGACGGAAGATACGAGCAGTACTTC. Translation: CASSYSPDGRYEQYF.

On this clonotype itself: Just one base apart from a much larger clone, this may be a read error. The V and J genes are TRBV4-3 and TRBJ2-3; 11 bases fit TRBD1. V gave up 0 bases and J gave up 4 bases; unmatched junction bases: 6. CDR1 is LGHNA and CDR2 is YSLEER in the germline V gene. This CDR3 contains 17 residues. The CDR3 sequence is CASSQDTRTGGADTQYF. CDR3 in DNA: TGCGCCAGCAGCCAAGATACCCGGACAGGGGGCGCAGATACGCAGTATTTT.